The entry below gives a single T cell receptor beta chain sequence along with its context. Data came from immunoSEQ multiplex PCR; TCRdb stores just in-frame clones and leaves some out. This sample has about 81,000 clones, with around 89% found just once. Looked up from germline, CDR1 is MNHEY and CDR2 is SVGAGI. The CDR3 runs 14 residues. With 6 bases clipped from V and 10 bases from J, the junction kept 8 bases outside the gene matches. The data stem from a study of blood T cell repertoires in COVID-19. The sample was peripheral blood. This chain joins TRBV6-5 and TRBJ1-4, with 10 bases that match TRBD1. The source of this sequence is a man aged 70 or older with active or convalescent COVID-19. The CDR3 DNA reads as TGTGCCAGCAGGGCCGGGACAGGGGTGGGAAAACTGTTTTTT. It specifies CASRAGTGVGKLFF.